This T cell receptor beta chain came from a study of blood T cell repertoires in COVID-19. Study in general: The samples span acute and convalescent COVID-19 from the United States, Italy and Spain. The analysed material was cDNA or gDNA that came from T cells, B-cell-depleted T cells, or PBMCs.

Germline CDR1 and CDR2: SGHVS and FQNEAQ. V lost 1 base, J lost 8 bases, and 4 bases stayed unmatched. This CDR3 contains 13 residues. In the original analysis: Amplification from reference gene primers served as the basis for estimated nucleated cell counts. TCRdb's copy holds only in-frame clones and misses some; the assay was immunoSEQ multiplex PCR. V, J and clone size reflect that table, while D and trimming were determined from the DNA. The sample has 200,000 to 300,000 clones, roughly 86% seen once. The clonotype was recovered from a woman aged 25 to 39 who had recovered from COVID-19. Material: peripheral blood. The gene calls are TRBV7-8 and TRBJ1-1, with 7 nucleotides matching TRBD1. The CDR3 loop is CASSLVVRGEAFF. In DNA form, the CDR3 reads TGTGCCAGCAGCTTAGTGGTCAGGGGGGAAGCTTTCTTT.